Listed here is a single TCR beta chain. In its sample, this clone was seen once. This receptor's antigen is unknown. The sample holds no much larger clone one base away, and base qualities are not on file. The data stem from a study of blood T cell repertoires in COVID-19 (dated by TCRdb to 2020 to 2022). With regard to the full study: Samples from collaborators originated in the United States, Italy and Spain and spanned both the acute and convalescent phases of COVID-19. Sample metadata almost always included a de-identified subject ID, COVID-19 status, age in years and sex. The material from the prospective study consisted of cDNA or gDNA derived from T cells, B-cell-depleted T cells, or PBMCs. Deeply sampled blood TCRbeta repertoires from subjects exposed to, actively infected with, or recovered from COVID-19 were included in the dataset. The samples were drawn from the first 160 participants of the ongoing ImmuneRACE study and from over 950 subjects provided by 6 global collaborators. Where available, HLA class I and class II types were obtained from metadata supplied by the sample provider rather than from assay-based typing. The repertoires were released in a freely available public database intended as a resource for research on the immune response to SARS-CoV-2. Summary of the overall study and its limitations: Clinical and demographic metadata were provided uncurated, with the amount varying by source and participant.

A second Seattle source provided samples from volunteer blood donors who had recovered from COVID-19. Collaborating institutions collected whole blood in K2EDTA tubes following their own protocols. Collaborator samples were shipped for TCRbeta analysis as frozen whole blood, isolated PBMCs, or DNA extracted from either sample type. V is reduced by 8 bases and J by 5 bases, leaving a spacing of 13 bases between them. The CDR3 has 13 amino acids, counting the end cysteine and phenylalanine. Only the CDR3 DNA stays, 39 bases, in frame from base 1. CDR1 and CDR2, looked up from the germline V gene (reference sequence), are LNHNV and YYDKDF. The immunoSEQ Assay, a bias-controlled multiplex PCR, was used to amplify TCRbeta CDR3 regions from genomic DNA. As for how the authors treated the data: The number of nucleated cells in each sample was estimated from the amplification of reference gene primers within the assay. To quantify the absolute abundance of each unique TCRbeta CDR3 rearrangement, sequence reads were collapsed and filtered. For each sample, productive Simpson clonality was calculated as the square root of Simpson's diversity index over productive rearrangements. Not all clones reach the TCRdb copy of this immuneACCESS table, which keeps in-frame sequences only. Checked studies attribute under half of the gap to unresolved V genes and leave the rest unexplained. That table furnishes V, J and clone size, whereas the DNA furnished D and trimming. The sample table lists approximately 110,000 clones, 88% of them with a count of one. The ten largest clonotypes hold almost 8.5% of the sample.

Here the chain combines TRBV15 and TRBJ2-4; a confident D gene designation cannot be given. The specimen was peripheral blood. The TCR was taken from a woman in her 70s who had recovered from COVID-19. The nucleotide sequence reads as follows: TGTGCCACCGAACTGAGCCGGGAAAACATTCAGTACTTC. This codes for CATELSRENIQYF. Beyond the CDR3, the reference TRBV15 and TRBJ2-4 genes provide the residues; the full variable domain reads: DAMVIQNPRYQVTQFGKPVTLSCSQTLNHNVMYWYQQKSSQAPKLLFHYYDKDFNNEADTPDNFQSRRPNTSFCFLDIRSPGLGDTAMYLCATELSRENIQYFGAGTRLSVL.